The TCR beta chain described here comes from a study of cytomegalovirus exposure and HLA in healthy donors. Whole-study context: Approximately 170 million T cells yielded under 130 million unique TCR beta sequences in earlier analysis. Study-wide results and limits: Some V segments, including TRBV6-2 and TRBV6-3, were excluded as indistinguishable. Earlier results showed most TCR beta V segments being productive about 87% or about 30% of the time.

The junction had 6 bases not matched to a gene; V was cut back by 2 bases and J by 4 bases. This CDR3 region has 16 residues. Germline V CDR1 and CDR2: SGHVS, FQNEAQ. Details on this clone: Its antigen remains unknown.

Both 60 Vbeta primers and 13 Jbeta primers went into the PCR. Measured with immunoSEQ multiplex PCR; TCRdb has only the in-frame clones, and not every one. Of under 200,000 clones in the sample, 75% to 80% were seen once. The chain uses TRBV7-8 and TRBJ2-1; 9 bases map to TRBD1. The receptor was isolated from a woman between 25 and 40 years old in good health and CMV-seropositive. Sequenced: PBMCs. DNA for the CDR3: TGTGCCAGCAGCTTAAGGGGGACAGGGCCTTACAATGAGCAGTTCTTC. It specifies CASSLRGTGPYNEQFF.